Each of the 10 T cell receptor beta chains below was sequenced from the same sample in a study of OX40 agonist ivuxolimab in advanced cancers. Clones were read by immunoSEQ multiplex PCR, and TCRdb kept only the in-frame ones, dropping some. The data show more than 80,000 clones, 90% seen once. This specimen consisted of CD4+ or CD8+ T cells sorted from blood, obtained in a trial of the OX40 agonist ivuxolimab. Source of these receptors: an adult with an advanced solid tumor such as melanoma, head and neck, liver or kidney cancer.

This clone was seen more than once but under ten times. The chain carries TRBV9 and TRBJ1-1; TRBD1 might be the D (6 bases). CDR1 SGDLS and CDR2 YYNGEE come from the germline V gene. Trimming took off 4 bases at V and 2 bases at J, with 12 bases between the two ends. The CDR3 has 14 amino acids. The CDR3 reads CASSPQQGNTEAFF. The DNA for the CDR3 is TGTGCCAGCAGCCCTCAACAGGGCAACACTGAAGCTTTCTTT.

V and J are TRBV28 and TRBJ1-6; a weak D match, TRBD1 (6 bases). The CDR3 extends over 11 amino acids. V lost 10 bases, J lost 9 bases, and 10 bases lay in between. The germline V gene encodes CDR1 MDHEN and CDR2 SYDVKM. The CDR3 spells CATAGVSPLHF. CDR3 DNA: TGTGCCACGGCAGGGGTTTCACCCCTCCACTTT.

The chain combines TRBV14 with TRBJ1-1; D unclear. The length of the CDR3 is 14 residues. The germline V and J ends were trimmed by 3 bases and 6 bases, with 14 bases remaining between them. CDR1 is SGHDN, CDR2 FVKESK, per germline. CDR3 nucleotide sequence: TGTGCCAGCAGCCACCGGATTCGCGGGGCTGAAGCTTTCTTT. This gives the protein CASSHRIRGAEAFF.

J is TRBJ2-5 and V is TRBV11-2; 10 bases map to TRBD1. From germline, CDR1 is SGHAT and CDR2 FQNNGV. V dropped 5 bases and J dropped 1; count of bases not matched to a gene: 1. The CDR3 totals 14 residues. CDR3 amino acids: CASSRDRGQETQYF. DNA for the CDR3: TGTGCCAGCAGCAGGGACAGGGGCCAAGAGACCCAGTACTTC.

The chain carries TRBV5-6 and TRBJ2-3; 14 bases agree with TRBD2. This CDR3 has 18 amino acids. J was trimmed by 2 bases and V by 4 bases; bases with no gene match: 9. The V gene's germline CDR1 is SGHDT and CDR2 YYEEEE. The CDR3 spells CASSGPGLAGAITDTQYF. The CDR3 nucleotides read TGTGCCAGCAGCGGGCCGGGACTAGCGGGGGCTATCACAGATACGCAGTATTTT.

The chain couples TRBV19 to TRBJ2-7; D unresolved. Germline CDR1 reads LNHDA; CDR2 reads SQIVND (reference sequence). V was trimmed by 3 bases and J by 2 bases, leaving 11 bases between them. This CDR3 is built from 14 residues. The CDR3 protein is CASSIELGPYEQYF. In DNA form, the CDR3 reads TGTGCCAGTAGTATCGAGCTAGGACCCTACGAGCAGTACTTC.

V and J are TRBV30 and TRBJ1-6, with unresolved D. This CDR3 region has 15 residues. Germline loops: CDR1 GTSNPN, CDR2 SVGIG (reference sequence). Trimming left V 4 bases short and J 6 bases short, with 16 bases between. The CDR3 sequence is CAWKGSGVGNSPLHF. The DNA for the CDR3 is TGTGCCTGGAAGGGCAGTGGGGTTGGTAATTCACCCCTCCACTTT. Full variable domain (rest looked up from reference TRBV30 and TRBJ1-6): SQTIHQWPATLVQPVGSPLSLECTVEGTSNPNLYWYRQAAGRGLQLLFYSVGIGQISSEVPQNLSASRPQDRQFILSSKKLLLSDSGFYLCAWKGSGVGNSPLHFGNGTRLTVT.

The chain uses TRBV18 and TRBJ1-4, with a tentative D call TRBD1 (6 bases). Germline V gene sequence: CDR1 KGHSH, CDR2 LQKENI. There are 15 residues in the CDR3. V was trimmed by 3 bases and J by 8 bases, leaving 16 bases between them. The CDR3 is CASSPQQGLKEKLFF. The DNA of the CDR3 is TGTGCCAGCTCACCGCAACAGGGATTGAAGGAAAAACTGTTTTTT.

This clone was observed a handful of times. J is TRBJ2-7 and V is TRBV11-2; 7 bases line up with TRBD1. Germline lookup yields CDR1 SGHAT and CDR2 FQNNGV. V shed 6 bases, J shed 6 bases, and the junction held 11 bases outside the gene matches. This CDR3 region has 14 residues. Here the CDR3 reads CASSRGRLIPEQYF. DNA of the CDR3: TGTGCCAGCAGTAGGGGGCGCCTAATTCCCGAGCAGTACTTC.

This clone was detected once. The rearrangement joins TRBV28 to TRBJ1-6; D possibly corresponds to TRBD1 (6 bases). Trimming shortened V by 6 bases and J by 8 bases, and 14 bases separated the two germline ends. The CDR3 is 14 residues long. Germline V gene sequence: CDR1 MDHEN, CDR2 SYDVKM. The CDR3 protein is CASRETGADSPLHF. The CDR3 DNA reads TGTGCCAGCAGGGAGACGGGGGCGGATTCACCCCTCCACTTT.